This entry lists 22 T cell receptor beta chains sequenced from one sample in a study of T-cell reconstitution after alpha-beta-depleted transplantation in children. Unique molecular identifiers were built into the TCRbeta library. TCRdb re-analysed the PCR reads in MiXCR, keeping a single row per CDR3 protein. The repertoire holds 490,000 or so distinct CDR3 sequences, under 15% seen once, with about 5.6% in the top ten. Sequenced material: PBMCs from the stem cell graft donor, taken from the stem cell graft. The receptor set was obtained from a human donor who donated a stem cell graft to a child with combined immunodeficiency.

This clonotype has a count of ten or more. This chain links TRBV5-1 with TRBJ2-7; 8 bases agree with TRBD1. The V gene's germline CDR1 is SGHRS and CDR2 YFSETQ. The CDR3 is made up of 12 amino acids. With 7 bases clipped from V and 3 bases from J, the junction kept 3 bases outside the gene matches. The CDR3 sequence is CASGQGDYEQYF. In DNA, the CDR3 is TGCGCCAGCGGACAGGGAGACTACGAGCAGTACTTC.

This clonotype was counted a few times. Relative to the germline gene, one junction end is altered; a read error may explain this. The chain joins TRBV29-1 to TRBJ1-1; 8 nucleotides match TRBD1. CDR3 length: 9 amino acids. CDR1 and CDR2 (germline): SQVTM, ANQGSEA. The CDR3 coding sequence is TGTACAGGGGGCACTGAAGCTTTCTTT. Translated, it gives CTGGTEAFF.

This clonotype was detected only a few times. The CDR3 nucleotides read TGTGCCAGCAGCGGGACAGGGGACTACGAGCAGTACTTC. It encodes CASSGTGDYEQYF. The chain uses TRBV5-6 and TRBJ2-7, with TRBD1 matching 10 bases. The junction had 1 base not matched to a gene; V was cut back by 4 bases and J by 3 bases. Germline V gene lookup returns CDR1 SGHDT and CDR2 YYEEEE. This CDR3 has 13 amino acids.

This clonotype was seen at least ten times. The V gene is TRBV5-1, the J gene TRBJ2-1; 10 bases fit TRBD1. J was trimmed by 5 bases and V by 6 bases; bases with no gene match: 8. The CDR3 has 15 amino acids. CDR1 and CDR2 from the germline V gene are SGHRS and YFSETQ. CDR3 in DNA: TGCGCCAGCACCGGGGGACAGGGGAGCCACAATGAGCAGTTCTTC. Translation: CASTGGQGSHNEQFF. Looking up the rest from reference TRBV5-1 and TRBJ2-1 gives the full variable domain: KAGVTQTPRYLIKTRGQQVTLSCSPISGHRSVSWYQQTPGQGLQFLFEYFSETQRNKGNFPGRFSGRQFSNSRSEMNVSTLELGDSALYLCASTGGQGSHNEQFFGPGTRLTVL.

This clonotype was counted ten times or more. The chain links TRBV6-2 or TRBV6-3 to TRBJ2-1, with TRBD2 matching 10 bases. The CDR3 sequence is 15 residues long. The J segment lost 5 bases and the V segment lost 7 bases, leaving 8 bases of the junction unmatched. The germline gives CDR1 MNHEY, CDR2 SVGEGT. The DNA of the CDR3 is TGTGCCAGCACCGAGAGGACTAGCGGAAACAATGAGCAGTTCTTC. Its translation: CASTERTSGNNEQFF.

In this sample, this clonotype turned up a few times. The chain is built from TRBV6-1 and TRBJ2-7, with D uncertain. The germline V gene has CDR1 MNHNS and CDR2 SASEGT. With 10 bases removed from V and 6 bases from J, the gap between germline ends came to 10 bases. This CDR3 spans 10 amino acids. The CDR3 region has the DNA TGTGCCACCAGGTTTGGCGAGCAGTACTTC. Residues: CATRFGEQYF.

This clonotype was counted ten times or more. The chain links TRBV10-3 to TRBJ2-2, with 9 nucleotides matching TRBD1. Germline CDR1 and CDR2: ENHRY and SYGVKD. V dropped 1 base and J dropped 0; count of bases not matched to a gene: 9. This CDR3 contains 19 residues. DNA of the CDR3: TGTGCCATCAGTGAGTTCGGGACAGGGCCCAATACGAACACCGGGGAGCTGTTTTTT. This translates into CAISEFGTGPNTNTGELFF.

This clonotype was counted many times. The rearrangement links TRBV10-3 to TRBJ2-5; 8 nucleotides line up with TRBD1. The length of the CDR3 is 13 residues. Unmatched junction bases numbered 3, after V lost 6 bases and J lost 3 bases. Per germline, CDR1 ENHRY and CDR2 SYGVKD. This CDR3 is CAISPTGEETQYF. CDR3 DNA: TGTGCCATCAGCCCGACAGGGGAAGAGACCCAGTACTTC.

This clonotype was seen more than once but under ten times. J is TRBJ2-1 and V is TRBV11-2; 13 nucleotides line up with TRBD2. Germline V CDR1 and CDR2: SGHAT, FQNNGV. With 1 base clipped from V and 2 bases from J, the junction kept 8 bases outside the gene matches. CDR3 length: 19 amino acids. This chain's CDR3 is CASSLVPGLAGDAYNEQFF. DNA of the CDR3: TGTGCCAGCAGCTTAGTCCCAGGACTAGCGGGAGATGCCTACAATGAGCAGTTCTTC.

This sequence joins TRBV6-2 or TRBV6-3 and TRBJ2-7; D is unresolved. Germline CDR1 and CDR2: MNHEY and SVGEGT. Trimming removed 2 bases from V and 4 bases from J, with 9 bases in between. The CDR3 has 13 amino acids. The CDR3 loop reads CASSYQDGYEQYF. The CDR3 coding sequence is TGTGCCAGCAGTTACCAGGACGGATACGAGCAGTACTTC.

The V gene is TRBV12-3 or TRBV12-4, the J gene TRBJ2-2; D is unresolved. CDR3 length: 15 residues. V shed 2 bases and J shed 0 bases, with 7 bases lying between them. This CDR3 is CASSLISANTGELFF. The CDR3 bases are TGTGCCAGCAGTTTAATTAGTGCGAACACCGGGGAGCTGTTTTTT.

In this sample, this clonotype turned up many times. The chain carries TRBV20-1 and TRBJ2-7; 8 bases are a match to TRBD2. CDR1 is DFQATT and CDR2 is SNEGSKA in the germline V gene (reference sequence). The V segment lost 3 bases and the J segment 3 bases; nucleotides outside the gene matches: 4. This CDR3 region has 13 residues. Here the CDR3 reads CSASGGEFYEQYF. The DNA of the CDR3 is TGCAGTGCTAGCGGGGGGGAATTCTACGAGCAGTACTTC.

This clonotype has a handful of counts. The chain recombines TRBV12-3 or TRBV12-4 with TRBJ1-1, with D unresolved. This CDR3 spans 11 amino acids. The V gene lost 5 bases and the J gene lost 6 bases, with 7 bases spanning the gap. The CDR3: CASSIGSEAFF. The CDR3 nucleotides read TGTGCCAGCAGTATAGGCTCTGAAGCTTTCTTT.

The chain has TRBV27 and TRBJ2-7; 8 bases fit TRBD2. The V gene's germline CDR1 is MNHEY and CDR2 SMNVEV (reference sequence). Trimming at V came to 0 bases and at J to 4 bases, leaving 5 bases not matched to a gene. CDR3 size: 15 residues. The CDR3 nucleotides are TGTGCCAGCAGTTTATCGGGACTAGGAGAGTACGAGCAGTACTTC. It is translated as CASSLSGLGEYEQYF.

CDR3 loop: CASSPVAGVNTGELFF. The CDR3 DNA follows: TGTGCCAGCTCACCAGTAGCGGGAGTTAACACCGGGGAGCTGTTTTTT. The rearrangement links TRBV18 to TRBJ2-2; 9 nucleotides match TRBD2. CDR1 is KGHSH and CDR2 is LQKENI in the germline V gene. Trimming took 2 bases from V and 2 from J; bases not matched to a gene: 3. The CDR3 contains 16 residues.

This clonotype was counted only a few times. The chain carries TRBV20-1 and TRBJ1-5; D is uncertain. The CDR3 runs 12 residues. Germline V CDR1 and CDR2: DFQATT, SNEGSKA (reference sequence). Trimming took 5 bases from V and 4 from J, leaving 9 bases between them. Here the CDR3 reads CSAWGGNQPQHF. CDR3 sequence (DNA): TGCAGTGCTTGGGGTGGAAATCAGCCCCAGCATTTT.

This clonotype has a handful of counts. The chain joins TRBV6-2 or TRBV6-3 to TRBJ2-7, with 10 nucleotides matching TRBD2. The CDR3 loop spans 15 amino acids. V shed 6 bases and J 5 bases; nucleotides not matched to a gene: 10. Germline V gene sequence: CDR1 MNHEY, CDR2 SVGEGT. CDR3 in DNA: TGTGCCAGCAGACTCTGGGGGACTAGCGCCCACGAGCAGTACTTC. Translation: CASRLWGTSAHEQYF.

This clonotype was seen a handful of times. The rearrangement links TRBV6-6 to TRBJ2-1, with D unresolved. Germline V gene sequence: CDR1 MNHNY, CDR2 SVGAGI (reference sequence). The V end was cut by 11 bases, the J end by 2 bases, with 10 bases between. This CDR3 has 12 amino acids. The CDR3 reads CASLEAYNEQFF. In DNA form, the CDR3 reads TGTGCCTCCCTAGAAGCCTACAATGAGCAGTTCTTC.

The rearrangement joins TRBV4-3 to TRBJ1-4; unclear D gene. The CDR3 extends over 17 amino acids. The V and J ends lost 1 base and 0 bases respectively, with 12 bases between them. CDR1 is LGHNA and CDR2 is YSLEER in the germline V gene. The CDR3 is CASSQVPRASTNEKLFF. The CDR3 nucleotides are TGCGCCAGCAGCCAAGTCCCTAGGGCCTCAACTAATGAAAAACTGTTTTTT.

In its sample, this clonotype was seen a few times. The V gene is TRBV4-3, the J gene TRBJ2-7, with D maybe TRBD1 (5 bases). The CDR3 covers 16 residues. Germline CDR1 LGHNA, CDR2 YSLEER. Trimming removed 0 bases from V and 3 bases from J, with 15 bases in between. CDR3 DNA sequence: TGCGCCAGCAGCCAAGATGAGGCAGGGAATGTCTACGAGCAGTACTTC. Translation gives CASSQDEAGNVYEQYF.

This clonotype was found many times. The CDR3 here is CASSRGPGNTIYF. The CDR3 nucleotides read TGTGCCAGCTCCAGGGGTCCGGGAAACACCATATATTTT. V usage is TRBV27 and J usage is TRBJ1-3, with D possibly TRBD1 on 6 matching bases. V was shortened by 8 bases and J by 4 bases, with 12 bases between the two germline ends. The CDR3 is 13 residues long. Per the germline V gene, CDR1 is MNHEY and CDR2 is SMNVEV (reference sequence).

This clonotype was recorded many times. The chain recombines TRBV29-1 with TRBJ2-1; TRBD2 matches at 13 bases. CDR3 length equals 15 residues. Looked up from germline, CDR1 is SQVTM and CDR2 is ANQGSEA. V trimming: 3 bases; J trimming: 3 bases; junction bases outside the gene matches: 2. This CDR3 is CSVEGTSGNYNEQFF. CDR3 coding DNA: TGCAGCGTTGAGGGGACTAGCGGGAACTACAATGAGCAGTTCTTC.